Following are 9 T cell receptor beta chains from one sample sequenced in a study of CD8+CD57+ T cells in acquired aplastic anemia. Genomic DNA constituted the template upon which TCR beta VDJ and CDR3 profiling was performed. TCRdb itself ran the reads through MiXCR, one entry per CDR3 protein. Of 300,000 or so distinct CDR3 sequences in the sample, 45% to 70% were seen once. The sample consisted of sorted CD4+, CD8+, or CD8+CD57+ T cells (not recorded which) from PBMCs. Receptor source: a human donor with severe aplastic anemia or a healthy control (not recorded which).

The rearrangement joins TRBV19 to TRBJ2-3; weak D call: TRBD1 (6 bases). Trimming cost V 9 bases and J 2 bases, with 15 bases left between them. Germline V lookup: CDR1 LNHDA, CDR2 SQIVND (reference sequence). The CDR3 has 14 residues. CDR3 in DNA: TGTGCCAGCAGCCTGGGACACAACACAGATACGCAGTATTTT. It specifies CASSLGHNTDTQYF.

This clonotype was seen at least ten times. V is TRBV14 and J is TRBJ1-5; D possibly corresponds to TRBD1 (6 bases). Trimming took off 4 bases at V and 4 bases at J, with 8 bases between the two ends. Germline values: CDR1 SGHDN, CDR2 FVKESK. The CDR3 runs 13 residues. CDR3 nucleotides: TGTGCCAGCAGCCCCACAGGGAATCAGCCCCAGCATTTT. This gives the protein CASSPTGNQPQHF.

This clonotype was seen many times. The chain couples TRBV5-8 to TRBJ2-1; 9 nucleotides line up with TRBD2. This CDR3 is built from 16 residues. The germline gives CDR1 SGHTS, CDR2 YDEGEE. V lost 3 bases and J lost 6; bases outside the gene matches: 10. The CDR3 nucleotides read TGTGCCAGCAGCTCCACAAGCGGGGGGAAGGGCAATGAGCAGTTCTTC. It codes for CASSSTSGGKGNEQFF.

Only a few counts were recorded for this clonotype. The gene calls are TRBV20-1 and TRBJ2-7; 8 bases line up with TRBD1. CDR1 is DFQATT, CDR2 SNEGSKA, per germline (reference sequence). This CDR3 region has 11 residues. The CDR3 sequence is CRGDRPYEQYF. Here the CDR3 DNA reads TGCAGGGGGGACAGGCCCTACGAGCAGTACTTC.

This chain connects TRBV29-1 to TRBJ2-1; D is perhaps TRBD1 (6 bases). The CDR3 has 15 amino acids. Trimming took 6 bases from V and 7 from J, leaving 22 bases between them. CDR1 SQVTM and CDR2 ANQGSEA come from the germline V gene. CDR3 protein: CSVADGTGSLNEQFF. CDR3 DNA: TGCAGCGTCGCCGACGGTACAGGGAGCTTAAATGAGCAGTTCTTC.

This chain connects TRBV10-3 to TRBJ1-2, with D perhaps TRBD1 (5 bases). CDR1 is ENHRY and CDR2 is SYGVKD in the germline V gene. The V gene lost 2 bases and the J gene lost 6 bases, with 13 bases spanning the gap. The CDR3 sequence is 14 residues long. CDR3 nucleotide sequence: TGTGCCATCAGTGAGACGGCAGGGCAAGATGGCTACACCTTC. Translation gives CAISETAGQDGYTF.

The chain uses TRBV5-1 and TRBJ1-4; TRBD1 agrees at 9 bases. This CDR3 contains 14 residues. J lost 8 bases, V lost 4 bases, and 6 bases had no gene match. CDR1 SGHRS and CDR2 YFSETQ come from the germline V gene. The DNA for the CDR3 is TGCGCCAGCAGCAAGGGGACAGGGTACGAAAAACTGTTTTTT. Translated: CASSKGTGYEKLFF.

The chain employs TRBV7-9 and TRBJ1-2; D gene ambiguous. Germline V gene data show CDR1 as SEHNR and CDR2 as FQNEAQ (reference sequence). V was trimmed by 7 bases and J by 3 bases, leaving 6 bases between them. The CDR3 extends over 11 amino acids. In nucleotides, the CDR3 is TGTGCCAGCATCCGGGACTATGGCTACACCTTC. This encodes CASIRDYGYTF.

This clonotype appeared once. The chain couples TRBV10-3 to TRBJ1-1; no definite D call. Trimming cost V 4 bases and J 6 bases, with 9 bases left between them. This CDR3 comprises 12 residues. Looked up from germline, CDR1 is ENHRY and CDR2 is SYGVKD. DNA for the CDR3: TGTGCCATCAGTGGGCACGACTCTGAAGCTTTCTTT. Encoded protein: CAISGHDSEAFF.